This TCR beta chain was sequenced in a study of post-analysis software for immune sequencing data. Germline V CDR1 and CDR2: SGHTA, FQGNSA. This CDR3 region has 15 residues. V lost 7 bases to trimming and J lost 0 bases; unmatched junction nucleotides: 6. Concerning this clonotype: Its target is not known.

Findings and limits, study-wide: Included in a set of roughly five TRBV segments more frequent in patients than controls were TRBV5-6, TRBV5-1 and TRBV20-1.

Unique molecular identifiers tagged the TCR beta cDNA libraries. TCRdb fed the PCR reads into MiXCR, producing one record per CDR3 protein. The data hold approximately 180,000 distinct CDR3 sequences, with about 32% observed a single time. The chain links TRBV7-2 to TRBJ2-7; 10 bases map to TRBD2. The receptor comes from a girl aged 10 to 17 with multiple sclerosis. Material for sequencing was blood. The CDR3 loop is CASTRSSGSSYEQYF. The CDR3 DNA reads TGTGCCAGCACTCGGTCTAGCGGGAGCTCCTACGAGCAGTACTTC.